The 17 T cell receptor beta chains given below trace back to one sample, sequenced in a study of OX40 agonist ivuxolimab in advanced cancers. The protocol was immunoSEQ multiplex PCR, while the TCRdb copy is restricted to in-frame clones and leaves out a portion. The table has 60,000 to 85,000 clones, approximately 95% seen once. This specimen was CD4+ or CD8+ T cells sorted from blood, taken in a trial of the OX40 agonist ivuxolimab. The receptors were sampled from an adult with an advanced solid tumor such as melanoma, head and neck, liver or kidney cancer.

The rearrangement uses TRBV7-9 and TRBJ2-7, with 8 bases matching TRBD1. The CDR3 has 13 amino acids. With V trimmed by 5 bases and J by 6 bases, 6 bases remained unmatched. CDR1 SEHNR and CDR2 FQNEAQ come from the germline V gene (reference sequence). CDR3 sequence reads: CASSTATGAEQYF. The CDR3, as DNA: TGTGCCAGCAGCACCGCGACAGGGGCCGAGCAGTACTTC.

The chain combines TRBV29-1 with TRBJ2-1; D might be TRBD2 (5 bases). This CDR3 is built from 16 residues. Germline loops: CDR1 SQVTM, CDR2 ANQGSEA. With 3 bases removed from V and 0 bases from J, the gap between germline ends came to 15 bases. The CDR3 here is CSVDNRELSSYNEQFF. Written as DNA, the CDR3 is TGCAGCGTTGATAATCGGGAACTAAGCTCCTACAATGAGCAGTTCTTC.

The CDR3 spells CSVDKVVVGQFF. For the CDR3, the DNA is TGCAGCGTTGACAAGGTTGTGGTGGGGCAGTTCTTC. This sequence joins TRBV29-1 and TRBJ2-1; no reliable D call. Germline V lookup: CDR1 SQVTM, CDR2 ANQGSEA. This CDR3 contains 12 residues. The ends were cut back, 3 bases at V and 12 bases at J, with 15 bases in the middle.

The rearrangement uses TRBV7-9 and TRBJ2-3, with TRBD2 matching over 7 bases. With V trimmed by 3 bases and J by 2 bases, 5 bases remained unmatched. Per germline, CDR1 SEHNR and CDR2 FQNEAQ (reference sequence). The CDR3 spans 15 residues. The DNA of the CDR3 is TGTGCCAGCAGCTTCCTAGCGGAGTACACAGATACGCAGTATTTT. Its protein product is CASSFLAEYTDTQYF.

This chain uses TRBV6-6 with TRBJ2-7, with 9 bases fitting TRBD1. The CDR3 consists of 14 residues. Germline V gives CDR1 MNHNY, CDR2 SVGAGI (reference sequence). V was clipped by 6 bases and J by 3 bases; unmatched bases: 6. DNA of the CDR3: TGTGCCAGCAGCCTCGGGACAGGGATCTACGAGCAGTACTTC. Amino acid sequence: CASSLGTGIYEQYF.

The chain is built from TRBV28 and TRBJ1-5; D remains unclear. The germline CDR1 and CDR2 sequences are MDHEN and SYDVKM. The germline V and J ends were trimmed by 7 bases and 0 bases, with 13 bases remaining between them. The CDR3 covers 15 residues. The CDR3 reads CASTPYRGSNQPQHF. CDR3 DNA sequence: TGTGCCAGCACCCCATATCGGGGTAGCAATCAGCCCCAGCATTTT.

This clone was detected once. The chain joins TRBV4-2 to TRBJ2-3; D perhaps matches TRBD2 (7 bases). Germline assignment: CDR1 LGHNA and CDR2 YNFKEQ. The CDR3 contains 16 residues. V lost 0 bases to trimming and J lost 3 bases, with 13 bases between them. The CDR3 nucleotides read TGTGCCAGCAGCCAAGAAGGGGGGGCGATAACAGATACGCAGTATTTT. Translating gives CASSQEGGAITDTQYF.

The chain joins TRBV28 to TRBJ2-7; 11 bases match TRBD2. V shed 8 bases, J shed 0 bases, and the junction held 15 bases outside the gene matches. CDR3 length: 18 amino acids. Germline V gene lookup returns CDR1 MDHEN and CDR2 SYDVKM. CDR3 amino acids: CASEGLTSGIPISYEQYF. As DNA, the CDR3 is TGTGCCAGCGAAGGGTTGACTAGCGGGATACCCATCTCCTACGAGCAGTACTTC. Using reference TRBV28 and TRBJ2-7 for the parts outside the CDR3, the full variable domain is DVKVTQSSRYLVKRTGEKVFLECVQDMDHENMFWYRQDPGLGLRLIYFSYDVKMKEKGDIPEGYSVSREKKERFSLILESASTNQTSMYLCASEGLTSGIPISYEQYFGPGTRLTVT.

This chain joins TRBV6-5 and TRBJ1-2, with no clear D. The germline gives CDR1 MNHEY, CDR2 SVGAGI. CDR3 length equals 11 residues. V was pared by 6 bases and J by 8 bases, with 10 bases between. This CDR3 is CASSPGGGYTF. The DNA of the CDR3 is TGTGCCAGCAGCCCCGGCGGGGGCTACACCTTC.

The sample holds a few counts of this clone. This sequence joins TRBV27 and TRBJ2-7; 8 bases match TRBD1. Germline V gene lookup returns CDR1 MNHEY and CDR2 SMNVEV (reference sequence). This CDR3 is 15 amino acids long. J lost 2 bases, V lost 4 bases, and 7 bases had no gene match. This chain's CDR3 is CASSSQGARPYEQYF. The CDR3 DNA is TGTGCCAGCAGTTCCCAGGGGGCTCGACCCTACGAGCAGTACTTC.

The rearrangement joins TRBV5-1 to TRBJ2-7; D is unclear. The germline V and J ends were trimmed by 4 bases and 0 bases, with 14 bases remaining between them. Germline-derived CDR1 and CDR2 are SGHRS and YFSETQ. The CDR3 totals 15 residues. The CDR3 here is CASSPRREPSYEQYF. Written as DNA, the CDR3 is TGCGCCAGCAGCCCTCGAAGAGAACCCTCCTACGAGCAGTACTTC. Variable domain in full (rest from reference TRBV5-1 and TRBJ2-7): KAGVTQTPRYLIKTRGQQVTLSCSPISGHRSVSWYQQTPGQGLQFLFEYFSETQRNKGNFPGRFSGRQFSNSRSEMNVSTLELGDSALYLCASSPRREPSYEQYFGPGTRLTVT.

The CDR3 protein is CASSLAVAGLSYEQYF. The CDR3 nucleotides read TGTGCCAGCAGCTTAGCGGTGGCAGGACTATCCTACGAGCAGTACTTC. The chain is built from TRBV7-8 and TRBJ2-7; D is perhaps TRBD2 (6 bases). The V end was cut by 0 bases, the J end by 1 base, with 13 bases between. Germline CDR1 is SGHVS and CDR2 is FQNEAQ. This CDR3 comprises 16 residues.

The chain recombines TRBV5-1 with TRBJ2-7; 9 nucleotides agree with TRBD2. The J segment lost 4 bases and the V segment lost 0 bases, leaving 2 bases of the junction unmatched. CDR1 is SGHRS and CDR2 is YFSETQ in the germline V gene. The CDR3 is 14 residues long. CDR3 coding DNA: TGCGCCAGCAGCTTGGGACTAGCGGTATACGAGCAGTACTTC. As protein: CASSLGLAVYEQYF.

The V call is TRBV18, the J call TRBJ1-4; 8 positions match TRBD1. The CDR3 is 14 amino acids. Germline V CDR1 and CDR2: KGHSH, LQKENI. J gave up 6 bases and V 3 bases, and 3 bases lay outside the gene matches. The CDR3 reads CASSPDRAHEKLFF. The CDR3 DNA follows: TGTGCCAGCTCACCGGACAGGGCCCATGAAAAACTGTTTTTT. Together with reference TRBV18 and TRBJ1-4, the CDR3 gives the full variable domain: NAGVMQNPRHLVRRRGQEARLRCSPMKGHSHVYWYRQLPEEGLKFMVYLQKENIIDESGMPKERFSAEFPKEGPSILRIQQVVRGDSAAYFCASSPDRAHEKLFFGSGTQLSVL.

The chain links TRBV19 to TRBJ2-5; D remains unclear. The DNA end favors TRBJ2-7, so the J call may be wrong. This CDR3 has 13 amino acids. Germline values: CDR1 LNHDA, CDR2 SQIVND (reference sequence). Here the CDR3 DNA reads TGTGCCAGTAGTACCTACCCGACGGACGAGCAGTACTTC. It yields the protein CASSTYPTDEQYF.

The chain links TRBV6-5 to TRBJ2-3, with D maybe TRBD1 (6 bases). This CDR3 region has 14 residues. The V end was cut by 8 bases, the J end by 2 bases, with 14 bases between. Germline CDR1 MNHEY, CDR2 SVGAGI. The CDR3 loop is CASGVSGDTDTQYF. The CDR3 bases are TGTGCCAGCGGAGTTTCAGGGGACACAGATACGCAGTATTTT.

The chain couples TRBV5-5 to TRBJ1-5; D call uncertain. Trimming took 1 base from V and 4 from J, leaving 18 bases between them. This CDR3 has 17 amino acids. Looked up from germline, CDR1 is SGHKS and CDR2 is YYEKEE (reference sequence). CDR3 sequence reads: CASSLSDRAASNQPQHF. The CDR3 DNA reads TGTGCCAGCAGCTTGAGTGATAGGGCAGCCTCTAATCAGCCCCAGCATTTT.